The clone carrying this TCR beta chain came up many times. This CDR3 is 13 amino acids long. J lost 5 bases, V lost 1 base, and 4 bases had no gene match. The germline V gene has CDR1 SQVTM and CDR2 ANQGSEA. These data originate in a study of T-cell reconstitution after alpha-beta-depleted transplantation in children. It was with unique molecular identifiers that the TCRbeta library was prepared. One entry per CDR3 protein, called by TCRdb with MiXCR from the PCR reads. The sample includes 350,000 to 450,000 distinct CDR3 sequences, about a fifth seen only once; the top ten take 3.5% to 4%. The clonotype originates from a human donor who donated a stem cell graft to a child with acute myeloid leukemia. The input for sequencing was PBMCs from the stem cell graft donor, taken from the stem cell graft. The chain links TRBV29-1 to TRBJ2-5, with TRBD1 identical over 7 bases. CDR3 loop: CSVEGDREETQYF. Here the CDR3 DNA reads TGCAGCGTTGAAGGGGACAGAGAGGAGACCCAGTACTTC.